This T cell receptor beta chain comes out of a study of T cell responses to AZD1222 COVID-19 vaccine. TCRdb keeps only in-frame clones here, not all; method: immunoSEQ multiplex PCR. The table shows about 150,000 clones, with over 90% occurring only once. Study results and limitations: White British ancestry dominated among donors, who included more females, and clonal diversity was possibly underestimated. None of the repertoires were sampled until the peak T cell response had passed.

Germline V gene lookup returns CDR1 MNHEY and CDR2 SMNVEV (reference sequence). The CDR3 extends over 14 amino acids. V was cut by 7 bases and J by 0 bases, with 9 bases left in between. As for this clone: Its antigen is not identified.

This clonotype originated in an adult in good health. This chain connects TRBV27 to TRBJ2-2; D is possibly TRBD1 (6 bases). The sample consisted of peripheral blood, taken on day 0 of AZD1222 vaccination. CDR3 nucleotides: TGTGCCAGCACCAGGGGCTCGAACACCGGGGAGCTGTTTTTT. Protein sequence: CASTRGSNTGELFF.